This T cell receptor beta chain was identified in a study of shared clonotypes between healthy human individuals. Measured with immunoSEQ multiplex PCR; TCRdb has only the in-frame clones, and not every one. The sample gives about 660,000 clones, over 65% of which show up once; approximately 1.6% is in the top ten. Looked up from germline, CDR1 is LNHDA and CDR2 is SQIVND (reference sequence). The CDR3 consists of 14 residues. Trimming at V came to 8 bases and at J to 4 bases, leaving 6 bases not matched to a gene. The TCR sequence derives from a woman in her twenties or thirties in good health. The sequencing sample was made of memory CD4+ T cells sorted from blood. Subset indicated: CD45RA-negative fraction. This chain links TRBV19 with TRBJ2-1; 9 nucleotides match TRBD1. The chain's CDR3 is CASARQGGYNEQFF. In DNA, the CDR3 is TGTGCCAGTGCGAGACAGGGGGGGTACAATGAGCAGTTCTTC.